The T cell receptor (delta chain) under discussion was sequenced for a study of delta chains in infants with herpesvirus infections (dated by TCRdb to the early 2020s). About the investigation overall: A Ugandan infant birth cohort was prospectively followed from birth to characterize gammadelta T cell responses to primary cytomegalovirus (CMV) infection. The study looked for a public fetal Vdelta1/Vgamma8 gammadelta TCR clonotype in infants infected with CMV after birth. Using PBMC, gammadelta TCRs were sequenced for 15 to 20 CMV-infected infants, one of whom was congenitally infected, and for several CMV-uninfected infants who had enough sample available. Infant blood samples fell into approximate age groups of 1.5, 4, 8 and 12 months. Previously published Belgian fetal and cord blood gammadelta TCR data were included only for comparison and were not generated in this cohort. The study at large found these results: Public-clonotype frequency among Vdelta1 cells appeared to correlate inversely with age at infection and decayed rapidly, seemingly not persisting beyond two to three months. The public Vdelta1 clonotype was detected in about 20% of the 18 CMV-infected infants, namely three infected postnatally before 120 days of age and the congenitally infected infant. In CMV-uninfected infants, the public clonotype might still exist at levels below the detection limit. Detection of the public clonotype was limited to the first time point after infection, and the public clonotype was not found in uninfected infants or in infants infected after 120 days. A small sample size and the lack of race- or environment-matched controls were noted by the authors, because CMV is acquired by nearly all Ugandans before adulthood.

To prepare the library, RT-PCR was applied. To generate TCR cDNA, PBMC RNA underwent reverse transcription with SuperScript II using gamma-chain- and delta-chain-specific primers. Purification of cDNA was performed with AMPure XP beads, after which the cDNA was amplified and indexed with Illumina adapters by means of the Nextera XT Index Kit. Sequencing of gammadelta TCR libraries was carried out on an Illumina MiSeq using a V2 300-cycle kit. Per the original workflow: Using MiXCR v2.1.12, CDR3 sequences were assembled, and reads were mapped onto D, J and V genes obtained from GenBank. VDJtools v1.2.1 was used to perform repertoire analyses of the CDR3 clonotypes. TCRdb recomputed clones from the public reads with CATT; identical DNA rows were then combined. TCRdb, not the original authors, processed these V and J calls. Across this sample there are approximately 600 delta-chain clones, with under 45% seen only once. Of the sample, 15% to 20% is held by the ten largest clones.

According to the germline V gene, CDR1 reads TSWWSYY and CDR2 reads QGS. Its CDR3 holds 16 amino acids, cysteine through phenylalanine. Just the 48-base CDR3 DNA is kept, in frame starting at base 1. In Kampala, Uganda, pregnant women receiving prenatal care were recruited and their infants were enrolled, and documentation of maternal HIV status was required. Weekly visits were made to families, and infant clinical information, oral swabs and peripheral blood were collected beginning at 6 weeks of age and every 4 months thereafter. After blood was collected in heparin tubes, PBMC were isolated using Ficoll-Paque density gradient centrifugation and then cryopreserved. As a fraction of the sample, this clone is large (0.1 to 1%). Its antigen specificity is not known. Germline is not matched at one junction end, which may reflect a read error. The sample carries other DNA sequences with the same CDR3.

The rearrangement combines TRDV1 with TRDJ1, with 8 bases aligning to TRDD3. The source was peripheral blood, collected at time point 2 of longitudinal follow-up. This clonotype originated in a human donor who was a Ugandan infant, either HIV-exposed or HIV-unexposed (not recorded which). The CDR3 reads CALGPFIGGYTVKLIF. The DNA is TGTGCTCTGGGTCCTTTTATCGGGGGATATACCGTTAAACTCATCTTT.